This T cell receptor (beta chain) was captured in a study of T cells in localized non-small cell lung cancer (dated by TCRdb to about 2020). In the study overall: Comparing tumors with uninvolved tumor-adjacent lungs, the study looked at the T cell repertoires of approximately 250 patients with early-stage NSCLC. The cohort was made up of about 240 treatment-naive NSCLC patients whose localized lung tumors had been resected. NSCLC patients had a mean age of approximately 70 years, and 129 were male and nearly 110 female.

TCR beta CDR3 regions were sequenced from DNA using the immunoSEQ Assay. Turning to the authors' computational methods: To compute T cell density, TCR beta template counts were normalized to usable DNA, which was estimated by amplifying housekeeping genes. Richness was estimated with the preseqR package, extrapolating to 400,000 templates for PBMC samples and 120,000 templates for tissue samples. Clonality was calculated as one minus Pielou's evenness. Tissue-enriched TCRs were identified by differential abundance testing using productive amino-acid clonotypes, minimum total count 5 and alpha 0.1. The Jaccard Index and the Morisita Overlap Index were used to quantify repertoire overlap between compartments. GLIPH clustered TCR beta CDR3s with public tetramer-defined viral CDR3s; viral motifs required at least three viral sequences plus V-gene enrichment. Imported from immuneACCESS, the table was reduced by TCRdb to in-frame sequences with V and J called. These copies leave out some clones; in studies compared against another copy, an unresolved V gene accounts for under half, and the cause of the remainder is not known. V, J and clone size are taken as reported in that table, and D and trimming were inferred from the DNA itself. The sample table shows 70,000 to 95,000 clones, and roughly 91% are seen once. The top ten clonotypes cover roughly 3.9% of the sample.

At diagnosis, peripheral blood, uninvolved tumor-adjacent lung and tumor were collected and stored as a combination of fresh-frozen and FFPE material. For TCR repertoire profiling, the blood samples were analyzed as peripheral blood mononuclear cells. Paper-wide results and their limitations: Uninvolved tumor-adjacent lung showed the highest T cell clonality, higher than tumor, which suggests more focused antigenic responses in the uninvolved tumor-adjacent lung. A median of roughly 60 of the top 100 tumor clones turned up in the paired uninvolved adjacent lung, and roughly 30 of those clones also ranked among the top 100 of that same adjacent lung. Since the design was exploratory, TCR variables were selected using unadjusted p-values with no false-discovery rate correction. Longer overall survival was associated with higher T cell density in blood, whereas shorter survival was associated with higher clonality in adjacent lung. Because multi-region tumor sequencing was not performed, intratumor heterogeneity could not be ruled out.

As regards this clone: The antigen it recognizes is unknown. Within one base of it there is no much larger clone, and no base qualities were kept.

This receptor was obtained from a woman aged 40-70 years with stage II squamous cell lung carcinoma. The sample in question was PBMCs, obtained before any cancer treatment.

The sequenced DNA: TGTGCCAGCAGTTGGGCGGGGATGAATACGCAGTATTTT. It translates as CASSWAGMNTQYF. The chain uses TRBV6-5 and TRBJ2-3; a tentative D match to TRBD2 spans 6 bases. There are 13 amino acids in the CDR3, from cysteine to phenylalanine inclusive. The sequence is cut down to CDR3 DNA, 39 bases in frame from base 1. The germline ends are 12 bases apart after V is trimmed by 4 bases and J by 7 bases. CDR1 and CDR2, per the germline V gene, are MNHEY and SVGAGI.